Below, 8 T cell receptor beta chains from the same sample are listed, as sequenced in a study of T-cell reconstitution after alpha-beta-depleted transplantation in children. For TCRbeta, the library was prepared with unique molecular identifiers. MiXCR, run by TCRdb on the PCR reads, gives a single entry per CDR3 protein. The sample consists of nearly 400,000 distinct CDR3 sequences, about a fifth of them appearing once. Sample: PBMCs from the stem cell graft donor, taken from the stem cell graft. The receptor source for this set is a human donor who donated a stem cell graft to a child with acute myeloid leukemia.

The V call is TRBV24-1, the J call TRBJ2-1, with 9 bases aligning to TRBD2. CDR1 and CDR2 from the germline V gene are KGHDR and SFDVKD. This CDR3 comprises 16 residues. With 6 bases clipped from V and 9 bases from J, the junction kept 14 bases outside the gene matches. This CDR3 is CATSPSGRTSGAEQFF. CDR3 DNA: TGTGCCACCAGTCCCAGCGGGAGGACGTCTGGGGCTGAGCAGTTCTTC.

The chain joins TRBV10-3 to TRBJ2-3; TRBD2 matches at 8 bases. The length of the CDR3 is 14 residues. The trim removed 7 bases at V and 0 bases at J, leaving 3 bases unmatched. In germline, CDR1 is ENHRY, CDR2 SYGVKD. The CDR3, as DNA: TGTGCCATCAAACTAGCGGAGAGCACAGATACGCAGTATTTT. Protein sequence: CAIKLAESTDTQYF.

This clonotype was counted many times. V gene TRBV25-1 combines with J gene TRBJ2-4, with D perhaps TRBD1 or TRBD2 (5 bases each). Germline lookup yields CDR1 MGHDK and CDR2 SYGVNS. There are 14 residues in the CDR3. The V gene lost 4 bases and the J gene lost 5 bases, with 12 bases spanning the gap. The CDR3 loop is CASSGGSGENIQYF. CDR3 in DNA: TGTGCCAGCAGTGGGGGGTCCGGAGAAAACATTCAGTACTTC.

This chain uses TRBV4-3 with TRBJ1-5, with 8 positions matching TRBD1. V dropped 1 base and J dropped 5; count of bases not matched to a gene: 4. The CDR3 covers 15 residues. The germline V gene encodes CDR1 LGHNA and CDR2 YSLEER. This chain's CDR3 is CASSQGSQGDQPQHF. The CDR3 DNA reads TGCGCCAGCAGCCAAGGCTCACAGGGGGATCAGCCCCAGCATTTT.

There are a few counts of this clonotype. This sequence joins TRBV15 and TRBJ2-5; 12 bases are shared with TRBD2. The CDR3 length is 16 residues. The germline CDR1 and CDR2 sequences are LNHNV and YYDKDF (reference sequence). With 3 bases clipped from V and 2 bases from J, the junction kept 4 bases outside the gene matches. DNA of the CDR3: TGTGCCACCAGCAGGAAACTAGCGGGAGGACAAGAGACCCAGTACTTC. It translates to CATSRKLAGGQETQYF. The complete variable domain, with remaining parts taken from reference TRBV15 and TRBJ2-5, reads DAMVIQNPRYQVTQFGKPVTLSCSQTLNHNVMYWYQQKSSQAPKLLFHYYDKDFNNEADTPDNFQSRRPNTSFCFLDIRSPGLGDTAMYLCATSRKLAGGQETQYFGPGTRLLVL.

The genes are TRBV4-1 and TRBJ1-6, with D tentatively TRBD1 (6 bases). The germline gives CDR1 MGHRA, CDR2 YSYEKL. The CDR3 consists of 16 residues. The V and J ends lost 0 bases and 8 bases respectively, with 14 bases between them. The CDR3 reads CASSQEQTGWYSPLHF. CDR3 coding DNA: TGCGCCAGCAGCCAAGAACAGACAGGATGGTATTCACCCCTCCACTTT.

The chain links TRBV20-1 to TRBJ2-3; 13 positions agree with TRBD2. CDR1 is DFQATT and CDR2 is SNEGSKA in the germline V gene (reference sequence). This CDR3 region has 16 residues. Trimming took 4 bases from V and 5 from J; bases not matched to a gene: 9. The CDR3 is CSATRTSGRHVDTQYF. The CDR3 DNA is TGCAGTGCTACCAGGACTAGCGGGAGACATGTAGATACGCAGTATTTT.

CDR3 in DNA: TGTGCCAGCAGTGGGGGCGAGGGAGGCACAGATACGCAGTATTTT. As protein: CASSGGEGGTDTQYF. V and J are TRBV12-3 or TRBV12-4 and TRBJ2-3; D possibly corresponds to TRBD1 (6 bases). Trimming left V 5 bases short and J 1 base short, with 13 bases between. The CDR3 sequence is 15 residues long.